Given below is one T cell receptor (beta chain) in context. The data belong to a study of blood T cell repertoires in COVID-19. Study context: Specimens from acute and convalescent COVID-19 originated in the United States, Italy and Spain. Sample material is recorded as cDNA or gDNA derived from T cells, B-cell-depleted T cells, or PBMCs.

Germline V gene data show CDR1 as SGHTA and CDR2 as FQGTGA. Germline trimming cut 5 bases from V and 0 bases from J; bases unmatched to any gene: 6. CDR3 length equals 15 residues. Method: immunoSEQ multiplex PCR; TCRdb's copy keeps in-frame clones and lacks some. This table has about 370,000 clones, around 90% appearing once. This clonotype originated in a man younger than 35 with active or convalescent COVID-19. Sequenced: peripheral blood. V and J are TRBV7-3 and TRBJ2-5; 7 nucleotides agree with TRBD1. CDR3 in DNA: TGTGCCAGCAGCAAAGGGACAGTGTACCAAGAGACCCAGTACTTC. This codes for CASSKGTVYQETQYF.